A single T cell receptor (beta chain) is shown here with its context. Its target is not known. This sample was taken from a study of beta chain features in type 1 diabetes. Findings of the study overall: Among patients with Type 1 diabetes, TCRB CDR3s were moderately but significantly shorter in every one of the four CD4+ subsets.

Every isolated RNA sample was fully reverse transcribed, so sequencing captured expressed TCRB transcripts. Roughly 3.4 million reads per sample on average were obtained from naive, central memory and regulatory T cell samples. The assay was immunoSEQ multiplex PCR, and TCRdb's table has in-frame clones only and misses some. The sample yields tens of thousands of clones, 49% seen once. Sampling consisted of one heparinised blood draw per donor, averaging roughly 100 mL. The authors obtained over 95% purity in all sorted populations. The CDR3 covers 12 residues. V shed 7 bases, J shed 6 bases, and the junction held 3 bases outside the gene matches. The V gene's germline CDR1 is MNHNS and CDR2 SASEGT.

The TCR originated in a man under 40 with type 1 diabetes. The specimen sequenced was central memory CD4+ T cells from blood. This sequence joins TRBV6-1 and TRBJ2-3, with TRBD1 matching over 8 bases. The CDR3 DNA reads as TGTGCCAGCATTACAGGGGGGGATACGCAGTATTTT. This sequence encodes CASITGGDTQYF.